These 19 T cell receptor beta chains were sequenced from one sample in a study of T cell responses to AZD1222 COVID-19 vaccine. The data were produced by immunoSEQ multiplex PCR, yet TCRdb's version contains in-frame clones alone and is incomplete. The sample has some 130,000 clones; over 90% are singletons. Material: peripheral blood, obtained on day 0 of AZD1222 vaccination. The receptors were sampled from an adult in good health.

This sequence joins TRBV9 and TRBJ1-1; D is unresolved. The CDR3 loop spans 13 amino acids. Deletions cut 7 bases from V and 1 base from J, with 11 bases between. Germline-derived CDR1 and CDR2 are SGDLS and YYNGEE. The DNA for the CDR3 is TGTGCCAGCTCCGGTGAATCGAACACTGAAGCTTTCTTT. It translates to CASSGESNTEAFF.

The chain employs TRBV18 and TRBJ2-7, with D uncertain. The germline gives CDR1 KGHSH, CDR2 LQKENI. The CDR3 sequence is 17 residues long. V was trimmed by 6 bases and J by 6 bases, leaving 27 bases between them. The CDR3 region is CASSLLSPRADLVEQYF. For the CDR3, the DNA is TGTGCCAGCTCTTTACTCAGTCCAAGGGCAGACCTGGTCGAGCAGTACTTC.

The rearrangement uses TRBV3-1 (or the pseudogene TRBV3-2) and TRBJ1-1; possibly TRBD1 for D (5 bases). CDR1 is LGHDT and CDR2 is YNNKEL in the germline V gene (reference sequence). The CDR3 contains 15 residues. V was pared by 1 base and J by 5 bases, with 14 bases between. CDR3 nucleotides: TGTGCCAGCAGCCAAGGGTTCAGGGCCCCTACTGAAGCTTTCTTT. Translation: CASSQGFRAPTEAFF.

The chain links TRBV4-1 to TRBJ1-3, with a tentative D call TRBD1 (5 bases). Germline values: CDR1 MGHRA, CDR2 YSYEKL. Trimming removed 2 bases from V and 0 bases from J, with 8 bases in between. The CDR3 has 15 amino acids. The DNA of the CDR3 is TGCGCCAGCAGCCAACAGGGTTTCTCTGGAAACACCATATATTTT. Amino acid sequence: CASSQQGFSGNTIYF.

The CDR3 coding sequence is TGTGCCAGCTCACCACTCCCGCGGACGGGGTTTACATCGGGGTACACTGAAGCTTTCTTT. It codes for CASSPLPRTGFTSGYTEAFF. The chain employs TRBV18 and TRBJ1-1, with D hard to call. The CDR3 extends over 20 amino acids. Germline V CDR1 and CDR2: KGHSH, LQKENI. Trimming shortened V by 1 base and J by 3 bases, and 27 bases separated the two germline ends.

This clone was seen a single time. This chain joins TRBV9 and TRBJ1-2, with TRBD1 as a possible D gene (5 bases). This CDR3 contains 15 residues. With 2 bases removed from V and 2 bases from J, the gap between germline ends came to 13 bases. Germline V gene sequence: CDR1 SGDLS, CDR2 YYNGEE. CDR3 DNA: TGTGCCAGCAGCGTGGCATCGACAGAGAACTATGGCTACACCTTC. Protein sequence: CASSVASTENYGYTF.

V usage is TRBV5-1 and J usage is TRBJ2-2, with no clear D. Germline CDR1 SGHRS, CDR2 YFSETQ. This CDR3 has 15 residues. Trimming removed 1 base at V and 6 bases at J, with 13 bases between. CDR3 in amino acids: CASSLRVLGSGELFF. The CDR3 bases are TGCGCCAGCAGCTTGAGGGTACTGGGCTCCGGGGAGCTGTTTTTT.

This clone is a singleton in its sample. This chain joins TRBV12-3 or TRBV12-4 and TRBJ1-2, with 7 bases fitting TRBD1. This CDR3 has 13 residues. Trimming at V came to 5 bases and at J to 8 bases, leaving 8 bases not matched to a gene. The CDR3 protein is CASSARQGVGYTF. Written as DNA, the CDR3 is TGTGCCAGCAGTGCAAGACAGGGCGTGGGCTACACCTTC.

The sample holds a few counts of this clone. The chain employs TRBV27 and TRBJ1-1; no clear D gene. The CDR3 sequence is 13 residues long. Trimming took off 1 base at V and 3 bases at J, with 6 bases between the two ends. Looked up from germline, CDR1 is MNHEY and CDR2 is SMNVEV (reference sequence). In nucleotides, the CDR3 is TGTGCCAGCAGTTTATTTGAGGACACTGAAGCTTTCTTT. As protein: CASSLFEDTEAFF.

The chain is built from TRBV7-2 and TRBJ2-3; unclear D gene. The CDR3 is 15 amino acids. V was pared by 5 bases and J by 4 bases, with 16 bases between. Germline V lookup: CDR1 SGHTA, CDR2 FQGNSA. The CDR3 nucleotides read TGTGCCAGCAGCCAGGAAGGCCTTTACGCAGATACGCAGTATTTT. The encoded protein is CASSQEGLYADTQYF.

The chain links TRBV6-5 to TRBJ1-2; D unresolved. The CDR3 is 14 residues long. Germline assignment: CDR1 MNHEY and CDR2 SVGAGI. Trimming stripped 3 bases from V and 0 bases from J, with 8 bases between. This chain's CDR3 is CASSYGTANYGYTF. CDR3 sequence (DNA): TGTGCCAGCAGTTATGGCACAGCTAACTATGGCTACACCTTC.

The rearrangement joins TRBV9 to TRBJ2-5; 9 bases line up with TRBD2. CDR3 length: 14 amino acids. The V gene end was trimmed by 2 bases and the J gene end by 2 bases; junction bases not matched to a gene: 1. The germline V gene has CDR1 SGDLS and CDR2 YYNGEE. DNA for the CDR3: TGTGCCAGCAGCGTGACTAGCGGACAAGAGACCCAGTACTTC. Translation gives CASSVTSGQETQYF.

This clone was observed once. The gene calls are TRBV5-1 and TRBJ2-5, with TRBD2 as a possible D gene (5 bases). The CDR3 is 14 amino acids. The V and J ends lost 0 bases and 7 bases respectively, with 13 bases between them. CDR1 and CDR2 from the germline V gene are SGHRS and YFSETQ. CDR3 DNA sequence: TGCGCCAGCAGCTTGGTAGGAGGCCCTCGGACCCAGTACTTC. It encodes CASSLVGGPRTQYF.

The J gene is TRBJ1-1, the V gene TRBV5-1; no clear D gene. Trimming removed 2 bases at V and 13 bases at J, with 18 bases between. Per the germline V gene, CDR1 is SGHRS and CDR2 is YFSETQ. The CDR3 is made up of 13 amino acids. The DNA of the CDR3 is TGCGCCAGCAGCTTATCGACCCCGTCCGGGGTTTTCTTT. This sequence encodes CASSLSTPSGVFF.

The chain couples TRBV5-4 to TRBJ1-2; D possibly corresponds to TRBD1 (6 bases). Germline V gene lookup returns CDR1 SGHNT and CDR2 YYREEE (reference sequence). This CDR3 is built from 13 residues. V shed 3 bases and J shed 8 bases, with 14 bases lying between them. Here the CDR3 DNA reads TGTGCCAGCAGCTCCGGGGCAGGGGCAGGCTACACCTTC. Its translation is CASSSGAGAGYTF.

The V call is TRBV7-6, the J call TRBJ2-7; 10 positions agree with TRBD1. J gave up 2 bases and V 5 bases, and 6 bases lay outside the gene matches. In germline, CDR1 is SGHVS, CDR2 FNYEAQ. There are 15 residues in the CDR3. CDR3 region: CASSLAGTGAYEQYF. CDR3 in DNA: TGTGCCAGCAGCCTTGCCGGGACAGGGGCCTACGAGCAGTACTTC.

This clone was counted a single time. V gene TRBV18 combines with J gene TRBJ2-3; TRBD1 or TRBD2 may be the D gene (5 bases each). CDR1 is KGHSH and CDR2 is LQKENI in the germline V gene. The CDR3 contains 13 residues. V lost 6 bases and J lost 2, with 9 bases in between. The CDR3 loop reads CASSPGPTDTQYF. In DNA form, the CDR3 reads TGTGCCAGCTCCCCGGGACCCACAGATACGCAGTATTTT.

Only a few counts were recorded for this clone. The V gene is TRBV2, the J gene TRBJ2-2; D gene ambiguous. The germline CDR1 and CDR2 sequences are SNHLY and FYNNEI. V dropped 6 bases and J dropped 7 bases, with 18 bases sitting between them. The CDR3 runs 15 residues. CDR3 sequence reads: CASRPTKIWGGELFF. The CDR3 DNA is TGTGCCAGCAGGCCTACAAAGATTTGGGGCGGGGAGCTGTTTTTT.

This chain joins TRBV5-1 and TRBJ2-2; possibly TRBD1 for D (5 bases). This CDR3 has 16 amino acids. The ends were cut back, 3 bases at V and 0 bases at J, with 12 bases in the middle. Germline V gene data show CDR1 as SGHRS and CDR2 as YFSETQ. The CDR3 spells CASSWLGEPNTGELFF. The CDR3 DNA is TGCGCCAGCAGCTGGCTAGGGGAACCGAACACCGGGGAGCTGTTTTTT.